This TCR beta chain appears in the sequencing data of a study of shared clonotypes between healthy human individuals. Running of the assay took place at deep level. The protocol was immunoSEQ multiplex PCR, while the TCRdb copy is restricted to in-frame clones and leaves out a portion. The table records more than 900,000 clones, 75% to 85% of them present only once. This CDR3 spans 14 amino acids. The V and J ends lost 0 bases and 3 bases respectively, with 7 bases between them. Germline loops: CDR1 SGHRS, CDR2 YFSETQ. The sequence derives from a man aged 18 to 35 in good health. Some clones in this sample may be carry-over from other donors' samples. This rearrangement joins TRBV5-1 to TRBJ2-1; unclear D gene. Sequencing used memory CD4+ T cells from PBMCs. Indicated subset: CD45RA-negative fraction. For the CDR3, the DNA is TGCGCCAGCAGCTTGGAGGGCCGCTACAATGAGCAGTTCTTC. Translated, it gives CASSLEGRYNEQFF.